Each of the 17 T cell receptor beta chains below was sequenced from the same sample in a study of T cells after yellow fever vaccination (dated by TCRdb to about 2019). Read against the paper, the sample's treatment or condition label means: live attenuated yellow fever vaccine strain. The library came from 5' RACE. The instrument given in TCRdb is Illumina NovaSeq 6000. TCRdb's own reprocessing of the public reads used fastp at Q25 and MiXCR and kept productive beta chains. Records with the same CDR3 protein are collapsed into one entry carrying the most frequent genes and DNA. The sample records about 320,000 distinct CDR3 sequences, approximately 4% of which are singletons. Approximately 19% of the sample lies in the top ten. The source was PBMCs, collected 15 days after the yellow fever booster vaccination. These receptors were obtained from a man between 18 and 29 years old who received the YFV17D yellow fever vaccine.

The chain couples TRBV3-2 to TRBJ2-1; TRBD2 reflects the table's D call only, with no check against the DNA. TRBV3-2 is an annotated pseudogene. The CDR3 spans 23 residues. Written as DNA, the CDR3 is TGTGCCAGCAGCCAGGGTTCGGGTAGCGGGGGGGCTCGGGATATGCAGACCTACAATGAGCAGTTCTTC. It is translated as CASSQGSGSGGARDMQTYNEQFF.

This clonotype appeared many times. The J gene is TRBJ1-2, the V gene TRBV7-2, with 7 positions matching TRBD1. This CDR3 is 14 amino acids long. Per germline, CDR1 SGHTA and CDR2 FQGNSA. After removal of 3 bases from V and 6 bases from J, the junction contained 7 bases not matched to a gene. The DNA for the CDR3 is TGTGCCAGCAGCTTCGGGACAGTGGGGCATGGCTACACCTTC. This encodes CASSFGTVGHGYTF.

This clonotype has at least ten counts. The chain recombines TRBV7-6 with TRBJ2-2; the D is unclear. V lost 1 base and J lost 6, with 6 bases in between. Germline loops: CDR1 SGHVS, CDR2 FNYEAQ. The CDR3 covers 13 residues. This chain's CDR3 is CASSLGHPGELFF. The CDR3, as DNA: TGTGCCAGCAGCTTAGGCCACCCCGGGGAGCTGTTTTTT. The full variable domain, rest sourced from reference TRBV7-6 and TRBJ2-2, is GAGVSQSPRYKVTKRGQDVALRCDPISGHVSLYWYRQALGQGPEFLTYFNYEAQQDKSGLPNDRFSAERPEGSISTLTIQRTEQRDSAMYRCASSLGHPGELFFGEGSRLTVL.

This clonotype occurred many times. The gene calls are TRBV20-1 and TRBJ1-1; TRBD1 agrees at 11 bases. CDR3 length equals 13 residues. The junction had 4 bases not matched to a gene; V was cut back by 3 bases and J by 7 bases. In germline, CDR1 is DFQATT, CDR2 SNEGSKA (reference sequence). CDR3 residues: CSASGQGASEAFF. For the CDR3, the DNA is TGCAGTGCTAGTGGACAGGGGGCAAGTGAAGCTTTCTTT.

This clonotype has a count of ten or more. A read error may produce the germline difference seen at one junction end. This sequence joins TRBV7-2 and TRBJ2-3; 9 bases map to TRBD2. There are 13 residues in the CDR3. The germline V gene encodes CDR1 SGHTA and CDR2 FQGNSA. CDR3 bases: TGTGCCAGCAGCCTAGCGGGGTCAGATACGCAGTATTTT. Its protein product is CASSLAGSDTQYF.

V usage is TRBV9 and J usage is TRBJ2-7; no definite D call. This CDR3 spans 15 amino acids. Germline CDR1 and CDR2: SGDLS and YYNGEE. Trimming left V 4 bases short and J 2 bases short, with 16 bases between. The CDR3 sequence is CASSLKGLATYEQYF. The CDR3 DNA reads TGTGCCAGCAGCTTGAAGGGCCTTGCGACCTACGAGCAGTACTTC.

There are many counts of this clonotype. The genes are TRBV28 and TRBJ1-3, with a tentative D call TRBD1 (5 bases). Germline values: CDR1 MDHEN, CDR2 SYDVKM. Trimming left V 7 bases short and J 4 bases short, with 14 bases between. CDR3 length equals 14 residues. CDR3 sequence: CASTNGGVGNTIYF. DNA for the CDR3: TGTGCCAGCACCAACGGGGGGGTAGGAAACACCATATATTTT.

This chain connects TRBV18 to TRBJ1-4; D perhaps matches TRBD1 (6 bases). V was cut by 1 base and J by 8 bases, with 20 bases left in between. Germline-derived CDR1 and CDR2 are KGHSH and LQKENI. This CDR3 contains 17 residues. The CDR3: CASSPLGGHREEEKLFF. The CDR3, as DNA: TGTGCCAGCTCACCACTCGGGGGCCACCGGGAAGAGGAAAAACTGTTTTTT.

The V and J genes are TRBV4-1 and TRBJ1-1; no definite D call. This CDR3 region has 15 residues. The V end was cut by 0 bases, the J end by 1 base, with 9 bases between. In germline, CDR1 is MGHRA, CDR2 YSYEKL. The CDR3 bases are TGCGCCAGCAGCCAAGACCCACTGGAGAACACTGAAGCTTTCTTT. This sequence encodes CASSQDPLENTEAFF.

The rearrangement uses TRBV4-2 and TRBJ1-2; D is undetermined. The ends were cut back, 3 bases at V and 0 bases at J, with 20 bases in the middle. CDR3 length: 18 amino acids. From germline, CDR1 is LGHNA and CDR2 YNFKEQ. CDR3 residues: CASSHSLKGPGTNYGYTF. The CDR3, as DNA: TGTGCCAGCAGCCATTCCTTAAAAGGACCCGGGACTAACTATGGCTACACCTTC.

This sequence joins TRBV7-8 and TRBJ2-4; 8 bases agree with TRBD1. Losses at the gene ends were 5 bases for V and 10 bases for J; bases not matched to a gene: 19. CDR1 is SGHVS and CDR2 is FQNEAQ in the germline V gene. The CDR3 length is 17 residues. CDR3 region: CASSAGQVGVGSGIQYF. The CDR3 DNA sequence: TGTGCCAGCAGCGCGGGACAGGTTGGGGTGGGTTCGGGGATTCAGTACTTC.

This clonotype has ten or more counts. This chain uses TRBV5-1 with TRBJ2-3; D not certain. The CDR3 runs to 14 residues. The germline V gene encodes CDR1 SGHRS and CDR2 YFSETQ. V lost 2 bases and J 2 bases, leaving 9 bases between the germline ends. The CDR3, as DNA: TGCGCCAGCAGCTTAGGCAGTAACACAGATACGCAGTATTTT. It encodes CASSLGSNTDTQYF.

This clonotype was recorded at least ten times. J is TRBJ2-5 and V is TRBV11-3, with 8 bases aligning to TRBD2. This CDR3 region has 14 residues. Germline loops: CDR1 SGHNT, CDR2 YENEEA. V was clipped by 6 bases and J by 2 bases; unmatched bases: 5. CDR3 nucleotide sequence: TGTGCCAGCAGTTCGGGGGGGGCACAAGAGACCCAGTACTTC. Protein: CASSSGGAQETQYF.

This clonotype was detected a few times. The V call is TRBV5-1, the J call TRBJ1-2; tentative D call: TRBD1 (5 bases). The V end was cut by 1 base, the J end by 4 bases, with 11 bases between. This CDR3 is built from 14 residues. Looked up from germline, CDR1 is SGHRS and CDR2 is YFSETQ. The CDR3 sequence is CASSLIVQGYGYTF. CDR3 coding DNA: TGCGCCAGCAGCTTGATCGTCCAGGGCTATGGCTACACCTTC.

The CDR3 region has the DNA TGTGCCTGGGGCATGTCAGGGAACACTGAAGCTTTCTTT. Translation: CAWGMSGNTEAFF. The chain combines TRBV30 with TRBJ1-1; no definite D call. The germline V gene encodes CDR1 GTSNPN and CDR2 SVGIG (reference sequence). CDR3 length: 13 amino acids. The V end lost 5 bases, the J end lost 1 base, and 11 bases lay between the germline ends.

This rearrangement joins TRBV18 to TRBJ2-7; D call uncertain. In germline, CDR1 is KGHSH, CDR2 LQKENI. This CDR3 comprises 12 residues. V lost 5 bases to trimming and J lost 4 bases, with 9 bases between them. The CDR3 DNA reads TGTGCCAGCTCAGATGCCCGTTACGAGCAGTACTTC. It specifies CASSDARYEQYF.

The chain is built from TRBV7-9 and TRBJ1-6; the match to TRBD1 covers 7 bases. The CDR3 consists of 17 residues. Germline V gives CDR1 SEHNR, CDR2 FQNEAQ (reference sequence). After removal of 1 base from V and 6 bases from J, the junction contained 9 bases not matched to a gene. The CDR3 coding sequence is TGTGCCAGCAGCTTAGGGGCCCCAGGGGGAAGTAATTCACCCCTCCACTTT. It encodes CASSLGAPGGSNSPLHF. Together with reference TRBV7-9 and TRBJ1-6, the CDR3 gives the full variable domain: DTGVSQNPRHKITKRGQNVTFRCDPISEHNRLYWYRQTLGQGPEFLTYFQNEAQLEKSRLLSDRFSAERPKGSFSTLEIQRTEQGDSAMYLCASSLGAPGGSNSPLHFGNGTRLTVT.